This T cell receptor beta chain was profiled in a study of long-term antiretroviral therapy in people with HIV. Worth noting for this clone: What it binds is unknown.

Germline trimming cut 6 bases from V and 4 bases from J; bases unmatched to any gene: 7. CDR1 and CDR2 from the germline V gene are SQVTM and ANQGSEA. The length of the CDR3 is 14 residues. Study-wide results and limits: Whereas controls had wider CDR3 length ranges, HIV repertoires had narrower ones. Possibly under older ART regimens, blood was drawn between about 2003 and 2017.

Samples were assayed with immunoSEQ v3.0 at survey level. The study targeted 40,000-50,000 T-cell genomes per sample in sequencing. Here immunoSEQ multiplex PCR was the method, and the copy in TCRdb shows in-frame clones only, minus some. The sample has about 33,000 clones, 96% seen once. Sample: unsorted PBMCs, taken around 6.6 years after starting antiretroviral therapy. The chain is built from TRBV29-1 and TRBJ2-1, with TRBD1 matching 9 bases. This TCR came from a man aged 25 to 40 with HIV. CDR3: CSVRNRGQYNEQFF. The CDR3 nucleotides read TGCAGCGTAAGGAACAGGGGGCAATACAATGAGCAGTTCTTC.